The rows below give T cell receptor beta chains drawn from one sample of a study of blood T cell repertoires in COVID-19. Data came from immunoSEQ multiplex PCR; TCRdb stores just in-frame clones and leaves some out. The sample holds approximately 110,000 clones, around four fifths seen once. Sequencing was carried out using peripheral blood. The receptors here all came from an older man with COVID-19, enrolled during active disease. Both conserved end residues are part of each CDR3. A D gene is named only where the DNA matches it firmly. A clone size is listed for some rows: how often the clone was seen (once, few, many), or a class if it is expanded.

>TRBV7-3|TRBJ2-2|NA|NA
CASSLRPLQGTGELFF
TGTGCCAGCAGCTTAAGGCCCCTACAGGGCACCGGGGAGCTGTTTTTT
>TRBV3-1/TRBV3-2|TRBJ2-2|TRBD2|NA
CASSQEGLAGTRTGELFF
TGTGCCAGCAGCCAAGAGGGACTAGCGGGCACGAGAACCGGGGAGCTGTTTTTT
>TRBV10-3|TRBJ2-1|NA|NA
CAISEAGRENPVF
TGTGCCATCAGTGAAGCAGGTCGGGAGAATCCCGTCTTC
>TRBV4-1|TRBJ2-1|NA|few
CASSQGGGTKGYNEQFF
TGCGCCAGCAGCCAAGGGGGAGGTACAAAGGGCTACAATGAGCAGTTCTTC
>TRBV7-8|TRBJ1-5|TRBD1|NA
CASSISDRENQPQHF
TGTGCCAGCAGCATATCGGACAGGGAAAATCAGCCCCAGCATTTT
>TRBV28|TRBJ1-1|NA|NA
CASSPGGLNTEAFF
TGTGCCAGCAGTCCCGGAGGACTGAACACTGAAGCTTTCTTT
>TRBV5-4|TRBJ2-7|TRBD1|NA
CASSLWGQGFEQYF
TGTGCCAGCAGCTTATGGGGACAGGGCTTCGAGCAGTACTTC
>TRBV7-9|TRBJ1-3|TRBD1|NA
CASSLIFRGPLGNTIYF
TGTGCCAGCAGCTTAATCTTCAGGGGGCCGCTCGGAAACACCATATATTTT
>TRBV7-9|TRBJ2-3|NA|NA
CASSLVLSSTDTQYF
TGTGCCAGCAGCTTAGTCCTCTCTAGCACAGATACGCAGTATTTT
>TRBV5-1|TRBJ1-4|TRBD1|NA
CASSFSTGTNEKLFF
TGCGCCAGCAGCTTCTCGACAGGGACTAATGAAAAACTGTTTTTT
>TRBV15|TRBJ2-7|TRBD1|few
CATSRDPGQGYEQYF
TGTGCCACCAGCAGAGATCCGGGACAGGGCTACGAGCAGTACTTC
>TRBV18|TRBJ2-5|TRBD1|NA
CASSPLPGQIIETQYF
TGTGCCAGCTCTCCCTTGCCGGGACAGATAATTGAGACCCAGTACTTC
>TRBV27|TRBJ2-2|NA|few
CASSPGDTTGELFF
TGTGCCAGCAGTCCCGGGGATACCACCGGGGAGCTGTTTTTT
>TRBV18|TRBJ1-5|NA|NA
CASSSGNNNQPQHF
TGTGCCAGCTCATCGGGGAATAACAATCAGCCCCAGCATTTT
>TRBV29-1|TRBJ1-4|NA|NA
CSVYYQTGGKEKLFF
TGCAGCGTTTACTATCAAACGGGGGGTAAGGAAAAACTGTTTTTT
>TRBV19|TRBJ2-1|TRBD2|NA
CASSIAVGLAYNEQFF
TGTGCCAGTAGTATAGCCGTGGGACTAGCGTACAATGAGCAGTTCTTC
>TRBV5-1|TRBJ2-2|NA|NA
CASSRVVQANTGELFF
TGCGCCAGCTCTCGGGTAGTCCAAGCGAACACCGGGGAGCTGTTTTTT
>TRBV6-5|TRBJ1-5|TRBD1|NA
CASSYDRDQPQHF
TGTGCCAGCAGTTACGACAGGGATCAGCCCCAGCATTTT
>TRBV7-2|TRBJ2-7|TRBD2|NA
CASSLGLSGSSYEQYF
TGTGCCAGCAGCTTAGGACTGAGCGGGAGCTCCTACGAGCAGTACTTC
>TRBV28|TRBJ1-5|NA|NA
CASSFPGQPQHF
TGTGCCAGCAGTTTCCCAGGTCAGCCCCAGCATTTT
>TRBV5-8|TRBJ2-5|NA|NA
CASSSGTTGSGPRETQYF
TGTGCCAGCAGCTCCGGGACGACGGGTAGCGGCCCCCGAGAGACCCAGTACTTC
>TRBV9|TRBJ2-2|TRBD2|NA
CASSVGGAAGDTGELFF
TGTGCCAGCAGCGTGGGAGGGGCAGCTGGGGACACCGGGGAGCTGTTTTTT
>TRBV2|TRBJ2-3|TRBD2|NA
CASSDGLAGTTDTQYF
TGTGCCAGCAGTGACGGACTAGCGGGGACCACAGATACGCAGTATTTT
>TRBV11-3|TRBJ2-5|TRBD2|NA
CASSKGTSGTVETQYF
TGTGCCAGCAGCAAAGGGACTAGCGGGACGGTGGAGACCCAGTACTTC
>TRBV5-1|TRBJ2-5|TRBD2|NA
CASSLGAGDGKTQYF
TGCGCCAGCAGCTTGGGAGCGGGAGATGGAAAGACCCAGTACTTC
>TRBV29-1|TRBJ2-7|NA|once
CSVGSAYEQYF
TGCAGCGTTGGGAGTGCCTACGAGCAGTACTTC
>TRBV7-9|TRBJ1-2|NA|once
CASSPRNPGAANYGYTF
TGTGCCAGCAGCCCACGGAACCCAGGGGCCGCTAACTATGGCTACACCTTC
>TRBV4-2|TRBJ2-2|TRBD2|NA
CASSHPIISRGGTGELFF
TGTGCCAGCAGCCACCCAATAATCTCCCGGGGGGGCACCGGGGAGCTGTTTTTT
>TRBV12-3/TRBV12-4|TRBJ2-7|NA|NA
CASSPVPYEQYF
TGTGCCAGCAGTCCGGTTCCCTACGAGCAGTACTTC
>TRBV13|TRBJ2-1|NA|once
CASSSSWLGADNEQFF
TGTGCCAGCAGTTCCAGCTGGCTAGGAGCGGACAATGAGCAGTTCTTC
>TRBV5-1|TRBJ1-1|NA|once
CASSLEGGETEAFF
TGCGCCAGCAGCCTAGAAGGGGGTGAGACTGAAGCTTTCTTT
>TRBV5-1|TRBJ2-1|NA|NA
CASSLGGSGYNEQFF
TGCGCCAGCAGCTTGGGTGGAAGCGGTTACAATGAGCAGTTCTTC
>TRBV28|TRBJ2-1|NA|NA
CASSSPGIAFSYNEQFF
TGTGCCAGCAGTTCCCCCGGAATAGCGTTCTCCTACAATGAGCAGTTCTTC
>TRBV7-2|TRBJ1-3|NA|few
CASSFSGIQAGNTIYF
TGTGCCAGCAGCTTCTCGGGGATTCAAGCGGGAAACACCATATATTTT
>TRBV28|TRBJ1-5|TRBD1|NA
CASRQGAPGNQPQHF
TGTGCCAGTAGGCAGGGGGCGCCGGGCAATCAGCCCCAGCATTTT
>TRBV7-2|TRBJ2-1|NA|NA
CASTSWSASYNEQFF
TGTGCCAGCACCTCGTGGAGCGCCTCCTACAATGAGCAGTTCTTC
>TRBV30|TRBJ2-3|TRBD2|NA
CAWSPPSGVTDTQYF
TGTGCCTGGAGTCCTCCTAGCGGGGTAACAGATACGCAGTATTTT
>TRBV9|TRBJ1-6|NA|few
CASSEGADSPLHF
TGTGCCAGCAGCGAAGGGGCCGATTCACCCCTCCACTTT
>TRBV6-2/TRBV6-3|TRBJ1-2|TRBD1|NA
CASSYSGTGLPGYTF
TGTGCCAGCAGTTACTCTGGGACAGGGCTACCGGGCTACACCTTC
>TRBV28|TRBJ2-1|NA|NA
CASSLYVGLYNEQFF
TGTGCCAGCAGTTTATATGTCGGACTCTACAATGAGCAGTTCTTC
>TRBV2|TRBJ2-1|NA|NA
CASTGTSRRDEQFF
TGTGCCAGCACAGGCACTAGTCGTCGGGATGAGCAGTTCTTC
>TRBV10-3|TRBJ1-1|NA|few
CAISVNRETTEAFF
TGTGCCATCAGTGTAAACAGGGAAACGACTGAAGCTTTCTTT
>TRBV28|TRBJ1-5|NA|NA
CASSFTGSGLGSQHF
TGTGCCAGCAGTTTCACAGGTTCAGGTTTAGGGTCCCAGCATTTT
>TRBV7-4|TRBJ2-5|NA|NA
CASSLRGLRMTQYF
TGTGCCAGCAGCTTAAGGGGACTCCGAATGACCCAGTACTTC
>TRBV7-6|TRBJ2-2|TRBD2|NA
CASSRLGSGRIGELFF
TGTGCCAGCAGCCGATTAGGTAGCGGGAGGATCGGGGAGCTGTTTTTT
>TRBV7-2|TRBJ1-4|NA|NA
CASSLAVGRAGEKLFF
TGTGCCAGCAGCTTAGCGGTGGGCAGGGCAGGGGAAAAACTGTTTTTT
>TRBV5-1|TRBJ1-1|NA|NA
CASSTQGNTEAFF
TGCGCCAGCAGCACCCAGGGGAACACTGAAGCTTTCTTT
>TRBV14|TRBJ2-5|NA|NA
CASSQDKTGPMETQYF
TGTGCCAGCAGCCAAGATAAGACAGGACCAATGGAGACCCAGTACTTC
>TRBV28|TRBJ2-2|NA|NA
CASINGGSNTGELFF
TGTGCCAGCATCAACGGGGGATCGAACACCGGGGAGCTGTTTTTT
>TRBV27|TRBJ2-1|NA|NA
CASSLGVSSYNEQFF
TGTGCCAGCAGTTTAGGAGTAAGCTCCTACAATGAGCAGTTCTTC
>TRBV19|TRBJ1-1|NA|once
CASSTPEWAGVNTEAFF
TGTGCCAGTAGTACACCCGAATGGGCAGGGGTGAACACTGAAGCTTTCTTT
>TRBV11-3|TRBJ2-5|NA|NA
CASSPARRGVQETQYF
TGTGCCAGCAGCCCCGCCCGCCGCGGAGTACAAGAGACCCAGTACTTC
>TRBV7-8|TRBJ2-7|TRBD2|NA
CASSSTSGSSYEQYF
TGTGCCAGCAGCTCAACTAGCGGGTCCTCCTACGAGCAGTACTTC
>TRBV7-3|TRBJ2-6|NA|NA
CASSLERAGANVLTF
TGTGCCAGCAGCTTAGAGAGGGCTGGGGCCAACGTCCTGACTTTC